The next 10 T cell receptor beta chains were all read from a single sample in a study of shared clonotypes between healthy human individuals. The repertoire was sequenced with immunoSEQ multiplex PCR; TCRdb's copy has only in-frame clones and lacks some. The sample records about 79,000 clones, over 55% being singletons. The material sequenced was memory CD8+ T cells sorted from blood. Indicated subset: CD45RO+ cells pooled with CCR7-negative TemRA cells. These receptors were obtained from a man aged 30 to 45 in good health.

This clone was observed a few times. This chain joins TRBV27 and TRBJ2-1; D remains ambiguous. Deletions cut 4 bases from V and 7 bases from J, with 14 bases between. Germline CDR1 and CDR2: MNHEY and SMNVEV (reference sequence). The CDR3 has 14 amino acids. CDR3: CASSWQAIGNEQFF. CDR3 sequence (DNA): TGTGCCAGCAGTTGGCAGGCGATTGGAAATGAGCAGTTCTTC.

V gene TRBV25-1 combines with J gene TRBJ2-1, with unresolved D. This CDR3 has 13 residues. The V gene lost 1 base and the J gene lost 10 bases, with 11 bases spanning the gap. CDR1 is MGHDK and CDR2 is SYGVNS in the germline V gene. The CDR3, as DNA: TGTGCCAGCAGTGAATGGATGTGGAGAGAGCAGTTCTTC. The encoded protein is CASSEWMWREQFF.

To note about this clone: Possible read error: a much larger clone is one base away. The chain couples TRBV6-5 to TRBJ2-7, with D maybe TRBD2 (5 bases). V dropped 6 bases and J dropped 3 bases, with 9 bases sitting between them. There are 12 residues in the CDR3. CDR1 and CDR2 from the germline V gene are MNHEY and SVGAGI. As DNA, the CDR3 is TGTGCCAGCAGATCACTAGACTACGAGCAGTACTTC. It yields the protein CASRSLDYEQYF.

This clone was recorded a few times. The V and J genes are TRBV10-2 and TRBJ2-7; D is uncertain. Germline values: CDR1 WSHSY, CDR2 SAAADI. The CDR3 runs 15 residues. Trimming took 3 bases from V and 0 from J, leaving 12 bases between them. The CDR3 sequence: CASSEIGSSSYEQYF. The CDR3 DNA follows: TGCGCCAGCAGTGAAATTGGATCAAGCTCCTACGAGCAGTACTTC.

The V and J genes are TRBV15 and TRBJ1-2; D not resolved. Between the trimmed V and J ends, which lost 7 bases and 4 bases, there was a span of 16 bases. The CDR3 spans 14 residues. Germline V gene lookup returns CDR1 LNHNV and CDR2 YYDKDF (reference sequence). The CDR3 nucleotides are TGTGCCACCACCACGAGTCCGTCCGGCTATGGCTACACCTTC. This gives the protein CATTTSPSGYGYTF.

This clone was counted a few times. The chain is built from TRBV11-2 and TRBJ2-1; no clear D. V gave up 2 bases and J gave up 5 bases, with 7 bases separating them. Germline V lookup: CDR1 SGHAT, CDR2 FQNNGV. The CDR3 is made up of 13 amino acids. The CDR3 region is CASSLLQNNEQFF. CDR3 bases: TGTGCCAGCAGCTTACTACAAAACAATGAGCAGTTCTTC.

This clone was seen only a few times. The chain joins TRBV5-1 to TRBJ2-5, with 8 bases that match TRBD1. The CDR3 contains 15 residues. Looked up from germline, CDR1 is SGHRS and CDR2 is YFSETQ. The V segment lost 0 bases and the J segment 5 bases; nucleotides outside the gene matches: 6. The CDR3 loop reads CASSLVGTGQETQYF. The CDR3 nucleotides are TGCGCCAGCAGCTTGGTGGGGACAGGACAGGAGACCCAGTACTTC.

The rearrangement links TRBV18 to TRBJ1-1; 10 nucleotides agree with TRBD1. V lost 6 bases, J lost 8 bases, and 3 bases stayed unmatched. The germline CDR1 and CDR2 sequences are KGHSH and LQKENI. The CDR3 extends over 12 amino acids. Here the CDR3 reads CASSTGQGEAFF. In DNA form, the CDR3 reads TGTGCCAGCTCGACGGGACAGGGGGAAGCTTTCTTT.

The genes are TRBV29-1 and TRBJ2-3; TRBD2 agrees at 13 bases. The CDR3 has 16 residues. From germline, CDR1 is SQVTM and CDR2 ANQGSEA. Trimming at V came to 1 base and at J to 7 bases, leaving 8 bases not matched to a gene. This CDR3 reads CSVEGGTSGIAYTQYF. In nucleotides, the CDR3 is TGCAGCGTTGAAGGTGGGACTAGCGGGATTGCGTATACGCAGTATTTT.

Concerning this clone: This likely stems from a read error, as it lies one base from a far larger clone. The chain is built from TRBV2 and TRBJ2-2, with D uncertain. The CDR3 is 11 residues long. The V gene lost 6 bases and the J gene lost 4 bases, with 3 bases spanning the gap. CDR1 is SNHLY, CDR2 FYNNEI, per germline. CDR3 nucleotide sequence: TGTGCCAGCAGGATCACCGGGGAGCTGTTTTTT. This translates into CASRITGELFF.